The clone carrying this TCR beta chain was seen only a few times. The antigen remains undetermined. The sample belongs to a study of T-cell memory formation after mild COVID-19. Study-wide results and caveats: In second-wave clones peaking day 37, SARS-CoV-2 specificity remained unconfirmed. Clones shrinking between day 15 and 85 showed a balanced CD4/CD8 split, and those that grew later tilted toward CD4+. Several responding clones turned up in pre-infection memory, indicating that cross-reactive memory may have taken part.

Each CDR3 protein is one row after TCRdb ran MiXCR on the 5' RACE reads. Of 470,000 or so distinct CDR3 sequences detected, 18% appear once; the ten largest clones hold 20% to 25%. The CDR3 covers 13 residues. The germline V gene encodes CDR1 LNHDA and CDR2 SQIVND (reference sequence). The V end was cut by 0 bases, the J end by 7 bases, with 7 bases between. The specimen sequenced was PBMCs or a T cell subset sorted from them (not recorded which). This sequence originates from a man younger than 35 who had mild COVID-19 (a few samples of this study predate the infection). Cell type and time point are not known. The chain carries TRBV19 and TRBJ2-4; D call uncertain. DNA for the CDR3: TGTGCCAGTAGTATAGAACCGAACAACATTCAGTACTTC. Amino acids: CASSIEPNNIQYF.